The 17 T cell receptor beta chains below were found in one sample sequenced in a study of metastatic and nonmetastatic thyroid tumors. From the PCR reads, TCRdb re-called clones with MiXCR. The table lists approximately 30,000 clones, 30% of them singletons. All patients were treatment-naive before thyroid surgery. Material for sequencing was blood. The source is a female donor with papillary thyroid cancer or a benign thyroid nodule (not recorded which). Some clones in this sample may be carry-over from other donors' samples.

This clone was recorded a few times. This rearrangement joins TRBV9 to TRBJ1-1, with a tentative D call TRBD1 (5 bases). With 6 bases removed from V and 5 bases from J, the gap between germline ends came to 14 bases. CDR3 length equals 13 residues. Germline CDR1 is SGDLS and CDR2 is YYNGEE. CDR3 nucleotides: TGTGCCAGCACCCTTGGGGGTGATACTGAAGCTTTCTTT. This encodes CASTLGGDTEAFF.

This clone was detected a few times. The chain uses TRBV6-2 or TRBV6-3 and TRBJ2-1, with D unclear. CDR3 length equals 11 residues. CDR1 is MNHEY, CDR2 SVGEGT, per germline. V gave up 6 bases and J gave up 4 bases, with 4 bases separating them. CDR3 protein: CASRGYNEQFF. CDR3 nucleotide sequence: TGTGCCAGCAGGGGATACAATGAGCAGTTCTTC.

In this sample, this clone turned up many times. The CDR3 DNA sequence: TGCAGTGCTAAGAGGATGGAGGAAACTGAAGCTTTCTTT. It translates to CSAKRMEETEAFF. This chain joins TRBV20-1 and TRBJ1-1; D remains ambiguous. The V end lost 4 bases, the J end lost 5 bases, and 14 bases lay between the germline ends. The CDR3 runs 13 residues. Germline assignment: CDR1 DFQATT and CDR2 SNEGSKA (reference sequence).

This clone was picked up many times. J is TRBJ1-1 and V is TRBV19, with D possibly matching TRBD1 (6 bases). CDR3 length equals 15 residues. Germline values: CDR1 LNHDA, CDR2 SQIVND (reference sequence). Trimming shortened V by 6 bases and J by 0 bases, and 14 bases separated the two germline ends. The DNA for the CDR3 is TGTGCCAGTAGGAGGGGACAACTCATGAACACTGAAGCTTTCTTT. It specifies CASRRGQLMNTEAFF.

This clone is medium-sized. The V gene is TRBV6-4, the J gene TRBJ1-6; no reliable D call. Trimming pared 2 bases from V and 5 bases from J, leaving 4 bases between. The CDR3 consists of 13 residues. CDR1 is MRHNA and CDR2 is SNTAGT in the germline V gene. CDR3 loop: CASSDRDNSPLHF. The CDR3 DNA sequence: TGTGCCAGCAGTGACAGGGATAATTCACCCCTCCACTTT.

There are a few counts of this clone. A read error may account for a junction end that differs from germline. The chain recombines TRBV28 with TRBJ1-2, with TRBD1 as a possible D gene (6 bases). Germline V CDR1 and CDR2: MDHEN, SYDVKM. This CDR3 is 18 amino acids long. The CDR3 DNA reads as TGTGCCAGCAGTTCCCAACCCAGACAGGTGTTGGTCAACTGTGGCTACACCTTC. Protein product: CASSSQPRQVLVNCGYTF.

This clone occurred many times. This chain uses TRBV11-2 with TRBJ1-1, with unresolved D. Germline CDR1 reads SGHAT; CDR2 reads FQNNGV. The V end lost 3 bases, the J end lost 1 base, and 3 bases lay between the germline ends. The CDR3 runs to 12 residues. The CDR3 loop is CASSFTNTEAFF. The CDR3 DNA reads TGTGCCAGCAGCTTCACGAACACTGAAGCTTTCTTT.

The CDR3 protein is CASSIARREVISYEQYF. In DNA form, the CDR3 reads TGTGCCAGCAGCATCGCTCGGCGGGAGGTCATCTCCTACGAGCAGTACTTC. V and J are TRBV7-3 and TRBJ2-7; TRBD2 matches 8 bases. The trim removed 5 bases at V and 0 bases at J, leaving 12 bases unmatched. Germline-derived CDR1 and CDR2 are SGHTA and FQGTGA. This CDR3 has 17 amino acids.

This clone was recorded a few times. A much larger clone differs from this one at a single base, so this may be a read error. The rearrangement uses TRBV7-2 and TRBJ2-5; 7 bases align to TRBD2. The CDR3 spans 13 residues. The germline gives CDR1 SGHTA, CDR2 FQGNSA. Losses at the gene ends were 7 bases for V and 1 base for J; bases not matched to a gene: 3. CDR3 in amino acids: CASTGTTQETQYF. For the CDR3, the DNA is TGTGCCAGCACCGGGACTACCCAAGAGACCCAGTACTTC.

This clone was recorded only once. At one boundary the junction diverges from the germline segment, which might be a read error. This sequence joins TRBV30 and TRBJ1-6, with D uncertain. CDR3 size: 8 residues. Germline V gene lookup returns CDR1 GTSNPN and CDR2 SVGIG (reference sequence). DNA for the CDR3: TGTGCCTCCTCACCCCTGAACTTT. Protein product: CASSPLNF.

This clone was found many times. The CDR3 DNA follows: TGTGCCAGTAGTGCCCCCCAGGGAATGCGAAATGAGCAGTTCTTC. Translating it yields CASSAPQGMRNEQFF. The chain carries TRBV19 and TRBJ2-1; D perhaps matches TRBD1 (5 bases). This CDR3 is 15 amino acids long. V lost 5 bases to trimming and J lost 7 bases, with 18 bases between them. The germline V gene encodes CDR1 LNHDA and CDR2 SQIVND (reference sequence).

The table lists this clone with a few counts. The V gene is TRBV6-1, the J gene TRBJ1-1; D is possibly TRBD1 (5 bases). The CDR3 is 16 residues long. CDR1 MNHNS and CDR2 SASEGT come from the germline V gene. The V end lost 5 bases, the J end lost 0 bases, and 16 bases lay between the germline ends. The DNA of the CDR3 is TGTGCCAGCAGTCGAACGGGGGTTTTCATGAACACTGAAGCTTTCTTT. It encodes CASSRTGVFMNTEAFF.

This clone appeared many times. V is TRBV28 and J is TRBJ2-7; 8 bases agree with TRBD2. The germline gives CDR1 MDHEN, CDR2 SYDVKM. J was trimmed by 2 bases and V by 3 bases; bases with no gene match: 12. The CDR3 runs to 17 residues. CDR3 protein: CASSLGRAGGLPYEQYF. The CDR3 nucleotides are TGTGCCAGCAGTTTGGGGCGGGCGGGAGGACTTCCCTACGAGCAGTACTTC.

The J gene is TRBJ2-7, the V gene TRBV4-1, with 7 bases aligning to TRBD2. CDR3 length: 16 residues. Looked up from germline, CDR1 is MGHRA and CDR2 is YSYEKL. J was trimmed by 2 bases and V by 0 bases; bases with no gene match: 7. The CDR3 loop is CASSQEASGKTYEQYF. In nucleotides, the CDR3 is TGCGCCAGCAGCCAAGAAGCTAGCGGTAAAACCTACGAGCAGTACTTC.

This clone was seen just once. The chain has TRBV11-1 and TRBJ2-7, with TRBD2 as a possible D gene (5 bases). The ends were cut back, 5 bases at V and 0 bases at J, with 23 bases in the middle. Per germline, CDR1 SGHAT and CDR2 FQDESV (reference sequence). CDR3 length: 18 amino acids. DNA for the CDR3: TGTGCCAGCAGCCCACGTCTGGCAGTGGGAGCCGTCTCCTACGAGCAGTACTTC. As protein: CASSPRLAVGAVSYEQYF. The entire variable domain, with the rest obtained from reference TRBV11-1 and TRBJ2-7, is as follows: EAEVAQSPRYKITEKSQAVAFWCDPISGHATLYWYRQILGQGPELLVQFQDESVVDDSQLPKDRFSAERLKGVDSTLKIQPAELGDSAMYLCASSPRLAVGAVSYEQYFGPGTRLTVT.

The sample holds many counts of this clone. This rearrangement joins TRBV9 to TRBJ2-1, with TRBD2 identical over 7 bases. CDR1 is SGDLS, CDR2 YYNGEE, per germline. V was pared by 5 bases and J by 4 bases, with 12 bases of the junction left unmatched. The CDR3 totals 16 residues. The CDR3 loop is CASSRRGLADYNEQFF. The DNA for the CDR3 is TGTGCCAGCAGTCGTAGAGGCCTAGCGGATTACAATGAGCAGTTCTTC.

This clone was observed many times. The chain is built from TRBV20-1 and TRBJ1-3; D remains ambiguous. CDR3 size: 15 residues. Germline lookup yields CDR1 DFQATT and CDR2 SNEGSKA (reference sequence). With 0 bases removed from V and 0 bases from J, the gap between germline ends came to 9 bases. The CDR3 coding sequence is TGCAGTGCTAGAGATCAACGGAGCTCTGGAAACACCATATATTTT. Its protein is CSARDQRSSGNTIYF.